Described below is a single T cell receptor (beta chain) sequence and its context. The data were obtained in a study of control samples from healthy donors and cancer patients. Assay: immunoSEQ multiplex PCR; the TCRdb copy retains only in-frame clones and omits some. Of around 83,000 clones in the sample, 93% are singletons; the top ten hold roughly 1.3%. Trimming cost V 1 base and J 3 bases, with 15 bases left between them. The CDR3 loop spans 16 amino acids. Germline CDR1 MNHEY, CDR2 SMNVEV (reference sequence). The J gene is TRBJ2-5, the V gene TRBV27; D is undetermined. Sample: PBMCs. This sequence originates from a woman aged 40-49 years with lung cancer. CDR3 bases: TGTGCCAGCAGTTTATACTTTTTTAGTAGGAAAGAGACCCAGTACTTC. Residues: CASSLYFFSRKETQYF.